The T cell receptor (beta chain) under discussion was sequenced for a study of Graves' ophthalmopathy and Graves' hyperthyroidism. Trimming stripped 6 bases from V and 4 bases from J, with 22 bases between. The germline gives CDR1 MGHDK, CDR2 SYGVNS. The CDR3 is 17 residues long. Amplified TCR beta CDR3 regions were obtained using RNA transcripts as template. Second-round multiplex PCR came after a first-round RT-PCR that employed HTBI primers. TCRdb reprocessed the multiplex PCR reads with MiXCR, giving one entry per CDR3 protein. The sample carries over a million distinct CDR3 sequences, 36% recorded once.

This TCR was recovered from an adult man with Graves' hyperthyroidism. Sequencing input: peripheral blood or thyroid tissue (not recorded which). The rearrangement joins TRBV25-1 to TRBJ1-5; TRBD1 is a possible D gene (5 bases). The CDR3 spells CASSPGTEDSGNQPQHF. CDR3 nucleotides: TGTGCCAGCAGCCCCGGGACCGAAGATTCGGGGAATCAGCCCCAGCATTTT. The variable domain in full, completed from reference TRBV25-1 and TRBJ1-5, reads EADIYQTPRYLVIGTGKKITLECSQTMGHDKMYWYQQDPGMELHLIHYSYGVNSTEKGDLSSESTVSRIRTEHFPLTLESARPSHTSQYLCASSPGTEDSGNQPQHFGDGTRLSIL.